This T cell receptor beta chain was recorded in a study of blood T cell repertoires in COVID-19. Per the original methods: For nucleated cells, counts were estimated from reference gene primer amplification. Sequencing was performed with immunoSEQ multiplex PCR; in TCRdb, only in-frame clones are kept and a portion is missing. For V, J and clone size, that table is used; D and trimming come from the DNA. Among around 200,000 clones listed, approximately 86% were seen once. The sequence derives from a man aged 40-50 years with active or convalescent COVID-19. The material sequenced was peripheral blood.

The CDR3 region is CASSEGLGVGRSNQPQHF. The CDR3 bases are TGTGCCAGCAGTGAAGGCTTAGGGGTTGGGCGAAGCAATCAGCCCCAGCATTTT. This rearrangement joins TRBV6-1 to TRBJ1-5; the D gene is possibly TRBD1 (5 bases). Germline-derived CDR1 and CDR2 are MNHNS and SASEGT. The CDR3 loop spans 18 amino acids. V lost 1 base, J lost 1 base, and 17 bases lay in between.